This T cell receptor (beta chain) is from a study of Graves' ophthalmopathy and Graves' hyperthyroidism. Study-wide context: No treatment had been given when peripheral blood was collected at initial diagnosis.

Scientists amplified the TCR beta CDR3 regions from RNA transcripts. The workflow started with a first-round RT-PCR run with HTBI primers and then moved on to a second-round multiplex PCR. One entry per CDR3 protein, called by TCRdb with MiXCR from the multiplex PCR reads. Of 52,000 or so distinct CDR3 sequences listed, around 50% are singletons. Trimming removed 7 bases from V and 8 bases from J, with 11 bases in between. CDR1 is DFQATT and CDR2 is SNEGSKA in the germline V gene (reference sequence). The CDR3 contains 11 residues. Each diagnosis was determined on the basis of clinical symptoms, serum thyroxine, TRAb, thyroid ultrasound and orbital computed tomography. This clonotype was seen many times.

The TCR sequence derives from an adult woman with Graves' ophthalmopathy. V and J are TRBV20-1 and TRBJ1-4, with D perhaps matching TRBD1 (5 bases). Sequencing was done on a sample of peripheral blood. CDR3 coding DNA: TGCAGTGGAGGGGTTGGCGAAAAACTGTTTTTT. Residues: CSGGVGEKLFF.